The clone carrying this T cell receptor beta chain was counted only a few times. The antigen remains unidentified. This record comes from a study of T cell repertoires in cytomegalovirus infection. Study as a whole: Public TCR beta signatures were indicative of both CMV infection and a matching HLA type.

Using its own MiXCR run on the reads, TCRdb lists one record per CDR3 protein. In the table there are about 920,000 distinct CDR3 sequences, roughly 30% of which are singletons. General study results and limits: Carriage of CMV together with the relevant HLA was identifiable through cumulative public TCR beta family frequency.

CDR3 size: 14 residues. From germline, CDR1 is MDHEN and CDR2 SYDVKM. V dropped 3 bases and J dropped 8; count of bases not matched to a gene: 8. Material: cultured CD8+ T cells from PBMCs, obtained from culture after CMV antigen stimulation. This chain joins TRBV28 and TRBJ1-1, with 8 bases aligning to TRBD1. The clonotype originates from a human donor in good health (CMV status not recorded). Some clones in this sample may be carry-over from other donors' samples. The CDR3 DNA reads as TGTGCCAGCAGTTTCGGGGGCAGGGGGCTAGAAGCTTTCTTT. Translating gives CASSFGGRGLEAFF.